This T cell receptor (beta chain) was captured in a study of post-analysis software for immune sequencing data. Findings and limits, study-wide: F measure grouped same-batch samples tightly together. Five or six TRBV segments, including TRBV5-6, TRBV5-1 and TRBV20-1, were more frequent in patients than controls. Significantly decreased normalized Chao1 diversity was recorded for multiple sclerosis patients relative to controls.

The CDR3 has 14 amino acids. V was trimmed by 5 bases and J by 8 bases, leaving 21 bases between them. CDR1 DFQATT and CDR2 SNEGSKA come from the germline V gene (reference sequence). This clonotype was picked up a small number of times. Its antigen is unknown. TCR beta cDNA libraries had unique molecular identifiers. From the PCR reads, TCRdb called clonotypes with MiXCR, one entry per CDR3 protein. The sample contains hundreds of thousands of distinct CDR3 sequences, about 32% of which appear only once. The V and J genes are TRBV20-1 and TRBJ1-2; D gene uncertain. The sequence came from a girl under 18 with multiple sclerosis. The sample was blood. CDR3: CSASRGRRAGGYTF. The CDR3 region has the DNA TGCAGTGCTTCCCGAGGACGGCGGGCGGGCGGCTACACCTTC.